A selection of T cell receptor beta chains follows, all from one sample in a study of beta chain features in type 1 diabetes. Assay: immunoSEQ multiplex PCR; the TCRdb copy retains only in-frame clones and omits some. The table has 120,000 to 150,000 clones, roughly 7.2% seen once. The source material was central memory CD4+ T cells from blood. These receptors came from a woman aged 25 to 45 in good health. The CDR3 runs from the conserved cysteine through the conserved F or W. The D gene is left open where the match is weak. The size field is filled for only some rows; it gives once, few, many or a size class.

clone size: few
V gene: TRBV4-2
D gene: TRBD2
J gene: TRBJ2-3
CDR3 protein: CASSQALLASPSTDTQYF
CDR3 DNA: TGTGCCAGCAGCCAAGCACTACTAGCGAGTCCGAGCACAGATACGCAGTATTTT

clone size: .
V gene: TRBV7-9
D gene: TRBD2
J gene: TRBJ2-3
CDR3 protein: CASSPRPGLAADTQYF
CDR3 DNA: TGTGCCAGCAGCCCCCGTCCGGGACTAGCTGCAGATACGCAGTATTTT

clone size: .
V gene: TRBV28
D gene: .
J gene: TRBJ1-2
CDR3 protein: CASSLGIRDYGYTF
CDR3 DNA: TGTGCCAGCAGTTTAGGAATCAGGGACTATGGCTACACCTTC

clone size: .
V gene: TRBV5-1
D gene: TRBD1
J gene: TRBJ1-1
CDR3 protein: CASSLVDRLNTEAFF
CDR3 DNA: TGCGCCAGCAGCTTGGTGGACAGGTTGAACACTGAAGCTTTCTTT

clone size: few
V gene: TRBV7-2
D gene: .
J gene: TRBJ2-3
CDR3 protein: CASSLAGADTQYF
CDR3 DNA: TGTGCCAGCAGCTTGGCAGGGGCAGATACGCAGTATTTT

clone size: .
V gene: TRBV5-1
D gene: .
J gene: TRBJ2-2
CDR3 protein: CASSPGSVAGELFF
CDR3 DNA: TGCGCCAGCAGCCCGGGATCTGTGGCCGGGGAGCTGTTTTTT

clone size: .
V gene: TRBV19
D gene: .
J gene: TRBJ2-5
CDR3 protein: CASSITATRVETQYF
CDR3 DNA: TGTGCCAGTAGTATTACAGCGACTAGGGTGGAGACCCAGTACTTC

clone size: few
V gene: TRBV11-2
D gene: TRBD2
J gene: TRBJ2-1
CDR3 protein: CASSLDGTSPNEQFF
CDR3 DNA: TGTGCCAGCAGCTTAGACGGGACTAGCCCTAATGAGCAGTTCTTC

clone size: .
V gene: TRBV19
D gene: TRBD2
J gene: TRBJ2-7
CDR3 protein: CASSRGLAATYEQYF
CDR3 DNA: TGTGCCAGTAGCCGCGGACTAGCGGCAACCTACGAGCAGTACTTC

clone size: few
V gene: TRBV28
D gene: .
J gene: TRBJ2-7
CDR3 protein: CASSSPGHIHYEQYF
CDR3 DNA: TGTGCCAGCAGTTCACCGGGACACATACACTACGAGCAGTACTTC